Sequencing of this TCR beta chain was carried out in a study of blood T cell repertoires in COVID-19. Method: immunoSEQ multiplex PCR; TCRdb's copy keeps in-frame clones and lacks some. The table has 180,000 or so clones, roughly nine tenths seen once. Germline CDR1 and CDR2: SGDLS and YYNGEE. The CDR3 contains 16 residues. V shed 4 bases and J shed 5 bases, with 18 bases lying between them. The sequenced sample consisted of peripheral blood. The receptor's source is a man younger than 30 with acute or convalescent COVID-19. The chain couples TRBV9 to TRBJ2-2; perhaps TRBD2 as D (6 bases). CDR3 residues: CASSYLSGHETGELFF. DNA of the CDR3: TGTGCCAGCAGCTATCTTAGCGGCCACGAAACCGGGGAGCTGTTTTTT.